This is a list of T cell receptor beta chains from one sample in a study of control samples from healthy donors and cancer patients. This table comes from immunoSEQ multiplex PCR, and its TCRdb copy is limited to in-frame clones, with some not included. The table records 70,000 or so clones, roughly 89% of them present only once. Sequences were obtained from PBMCs. These receptors were collected from a man aged 55 to 70 with lung cancer. Each CDR3 is given with its conserved first and last residue. A D gene is named only where the DNA matches it firmly. Clone size is given for some rows only: seen once, a few or many times, or a class if the clone is expanded.

abundance: -; d_gene: -; j_gene: TRBJ1-5; v_gene: TRBV24-1; CDR3aa: CATSDPNRADQPQHF; CDR3nt: TGTGCCACCAGTGACCCCAACAGGGCTGATCAGCCCCAGCATTTT
abundance: -; d_gene: -; j_gene: TRBJ2-3; v_gene: TRBV4-1; CDR3aa: CASSQDGAGASTDTQYF; CDR3nt: TGCGCCAGCAGCCAAGATGGTGCAGGTGCTAGCACAGATACGCAGTATTTT
abundance: once; d_gene: -; j_gene: TRBJ2-7; v_gene: TRBV12-3/TRBV12-4; CDR3aa: CASSMSSYEQYF; CDR3nt: TGTGCCAGCAGCATGAGCTCCTACGAGCAGTACTTC
abundance: once; d_gene: TRBD2; j_gene: TRBJ2-1; v_gene: TRBV15; CDR3aa: CATSSLRGGLGNEQFF; CDR3nt: TGTGCCACCAGCAGTTTACGGGGGGGACTTGGCAATGAGCAGTTCTTC
abundance: -; d_gene: TRBD2; j_gene: TRBJ2-2; v_gene: TRBV5-6; CDR3aa: CASSFLAGGTLNTGELFF; CDR3nt: TGTGCCAGCAGCTTTCTAGCGGGGGGGACCCTGAACACCGGGGAGCTGTTTTTT
abundance: -; d_gene: -; j_gene: TRBJ1-1; v_gene: TRBV7-2; CDR3aa: CASSLGRGGALF; CDR3nt: TGTGCCAGCAGCTTAGGACGGGGAGGGGCCCTTTTT
abundance: -; d_gene: -; j_gene: TRBJ1-3; v_gene: TRBV5-1; CDR3aa: CASREQSSGNTIYF; CDR3nt: TGCGCCAGCAGGGAACAAAGCTCTGGAAACACCATATATTTT
abundance: -; d_gene: TRBD2; j_gene: TRBJ2-3; v_gene: TRBV4-1; CDR3aa: CASSQDFLAGGVDTQYF; CDR3nt: TGCGCCAGCAGCCAAGACTTCCTAGCGGGGGGCGTGGATACGCAGTATTTT
abundance: once; d_gene: -; j_gene: TRBJ2-2; v_gene: TRBV12-3/TRBV12-4; CDR3aa: CASSFTGELFF; CDR3nt: TGTGCCAGCAGTTTTACCGGGGAGCTGTTTTTT
abundance: -; d_gene: -; j_gene: TRBJ1-5; v_gene: TRBV5-6; CDR3aa: CASSFGTELTRVVQPQHF; CDR3nt: TGTGCCAGCAGCTTTGGAACGGAGCTTACGAGGGTGGTTCAGCCCCAGCATTTT
abundance: -; d_gene: TRBD2; j_gene: TRBJ2-3; v_gene: TRBV9; CDR3aa: CASSVRTSGGDTQYF; CDR3nt: TGTGCCAGCAGCGTTCGGACTAGCGGTGGGGATACGCAGTATTTT
abundance: -; d_gene: TRBD1; j_gene: TRBJ2-3; v_gene: TRBV6-4; CDR3aa: CASRRTGTGGTDTQYF; CDR3nt: TGTGCCAGCAGAAGAACCGGGACAGGGGGCACAGATACGCAGTATTTT
abundance: -; d_gene: TRBD1; j_gene: TRBJ1-5; v_gene: TRBV5-5; CDR3aa: CASSLLGGSNQPQHF; CDR3nt: TGTGCCAGCAGCTTGTTAGGGGGCAGCAATCAGCCCCAGCATTTT
abundance: -; d_gene: -; j_gene: TRBJ1-1; v_gene: TRBV18; CDR3aa: CASSPGGPEAFF; CDR3nt: TGTGCCAGCTCACCAGGGGGACCTGAAGCTTTCTTT
abundance: once; d_gene: TRBD1; j_gene: TRBJ2-7; v_gene: TRBV5-4; CDR3aa: CASSLGLQGFNEQYF; CDR3nt: TGTGCCAGCAGCTTGGGGTTACAGGGGTTCAACGAGCAGTACTTC
abundance: -; d_gene: -; j_gene: TRBJ2-5; v_gene: TRBV7-9; CDR3aa: CASSYSIQETQYF; CDR3nt: TGTGCCAGCAGTTATTCAATTCAAGAGACCCAGTACTTC
abundance: -; d_gene: -; j_gene: TRBJ2-3; v_gene: TRBV6-1; CDR3aa: CASSEKGNPDTQYF; CDR3nt: TGTGCCAGCAGTGAGAAGGGTAACCCAGATACGCAGTATTTT
abundance: -; d_gene: -; j_gene: TRBJ1-1; v_gene: TRBV3-1/TRBV3-2; CDR3aa: CASSRALEAFF; CDR3nt: TGTGCCAGCAGCCGGGCCTTAGAAGCTTTCTTT
abundance: -; d_gene: -; j_gene: TRBJ1-5; v_gene: TRBV3-1/TRBV3-2; CDR3aa: CASSQDIGEGQPQHF; CDR3nt: TGTGCCAGCAGCCAAGATATTGGGGAGGGTCAGCCCCAGCATTTT
abundance: -; d_gene: -; j_gene: TRBJ2-1; v_gene: TRBV9; CDR3aa: CASSVSGTDYNEQFF; CDR3nt: TGTGCCAGCAGCGTATCGGGGACGGATTACAATGAGCAGTTCTTC
abundance: few; d_gene: TRBD1; j_gene: TRBJ2-2; v_gene: TRBV5-3; CDR3aa: CASPRQGARGTGELFF; CDR3nt: TGTGCCAGTCCCCGACAGGGGGCGCGGGGCACCGGGGAGCTGTTTTTT
abundance: -; d_gene: -; j_gene: TRBJ2-3; v_gene: TRBV12-5; CDR3aa: CASGLHLTADTQYF; CDR3nt: TGTGCTAGTGGTCTTCACTTGACAGCAGATACGCAGTATTTT
abundance: -; d_gene: TRBD1; j_gene: TRBJ2-5; v_gene: TRBV5-1; CDR3aa: CASTTFPTGATQETQYF; CDR3nt: TGCGCCAGCACCACGTTCCCCACAGGGGCGACCCAAGAGACCCAGTACTTC
abundance: -; d_gene: TRBD1; j_gene: TRBJ2-3; v_gene: TRBV2; CDR3aa: CASPPGQGVKITDTQYF; CDR3nt: TGTGCCAGCCCGCCGGGACAGGGGGTCAAAATCACAGATACGCAGTATTTT
abundance: few; d_gene: TRBD1; j_gene: TRBJ1-2; v_gene: TRBV7-2; CDR3aa: CASSQQTGESDGYTF; CDR3nt: TGTGCCAGCAGCCAGCAAACAGGGGAGTCGGATGGCTACACCTTC
abundance: -; d_gene: -; j_gene: TRBJ2-2; v_gene: TRBV15; CDR3aa: CATSLYTGELFF; CDR3nt: TGTGCCACCAGCCTATACACCGGGGAGCTGTTTTTT
abundance: -; d_gene: -; j_gene: TRBJ2-2; v_gene: TRBV24-1; CDR3aa: CATSDPRAPNTGELFF; CDR3nt: TGTGCCACCAGTGATCCCCGGGCTCCGAACACCGGGGAGCTGTTTTTT
abundance: -; d_gene: TRBD1; j_gene: TRBJ2-2; v_gene: TRBV5-1; CDR3aa: CASSFRDRGTGELFF; CDR3nt: TGCGCCAGCAGCTTCCGGGACAGGGGCACCGGGGAGCTGTTTTTT
abundance: -; d_gene: -; j_gene: TRBJ1-2; v_gene: TRBV30; CDR3aa: CAWSSGSGYTF; CDR3nt: TGTGCCTGGAGTAGTGGGTCCGGCTACACCTTC
abundance: -; d_gene: -; j_gene: TRBJ2-7; v_gene: TRBV2; CDR3aa: CASSRAPPLYEQYF; CDR3nt: TGTGCCAGCTCTAGGGCACCTCCACTCTACGAGCAGTACTTC
abundance: few; d_gene: -; j_gene: TRBJ1-1; v_gene: TRBV6-4; CDR3aa: CASSENVEHPNTEAFF; CDR3nt: TGTGCCAGCAGTGAAAACGTGGAACACCCGAACACTGAAGCTTTCTTT
abundance: -; d_gene: TRBD1; j_gene: TRBJ2-5; v_gene: TRBV10-3; CDR3aa: CAINPGQGPSTQYF; CDR3nt: TGTGCCATCAATCCGGGACAGGGGCCGTCGACCCAGTACTTC
abundance: -; d_gene: TRBD2; j_gene: TRBJ2-3; v_gene: TRBV5-6; CDR3aa: CASSYRLAVTDTQYF; CDR3nt: TGTGCCAGCAGCTATCGACTAGCGGTCACAGATACGCAGTATTTT